This entry describes one T cell receptor (beta chain). Its cognate antigen has yet to be identified. The source of the sample is a study of monozygotic twins with inflammatory bowel disease (dated by TCRdb to the late 2010s). Regarding the research as a whole: The complete study included 30 or so monozygotic twin pairs: 19 IBD-discordant Danish pairs and nine German pairs, of which four were IBD-concordant and five were IBD-discordant. The search for disease-associated traits relied mainly on comparing, within discordant pairs, IBD patients with their genetically identical healthy co-twins. Each individual had, on average, about 151 000 unique TCRalpha sequences and 181 000 unique TCRbeta sequences available for analysis.

What the research found in general, with its limitations: Compared with healthy twins, IBD patients shared fewer clonotypes with other individuals, and the difference was most pronounced in patients with signs of disease activity. Concordant and discordant twins showed no difference in repertoire similarity, possibly because of limited statistical power. Measured by the inverse Simpson index, TCRbeta repertoire diversity was lower in IBD patients than in their healthy co-twins. No single strong signal or clonotype linked to IBD turned up in the results, so the idea that one exists was not supported. Background noise and inter-individual variability may have been introduced into the repertoires by the differing immunosuppressive treatments among patients. Distinction between different T cell subtypes could not be achieved in the analysis.

The CDR3 spans 16 residues, from the cysteine through the phenylalanine. The nucleotide record is missing. From each donor, a roughly 2.5 ml peripheral blood sample was collected into PAXgene tubes and stored at -80 degrees C. Without any T cell sorting, total RNA was extracted from whole blood using the PAXgene blood miRNA kit on an automated QIAcube. Peripheral blood from monozygotic twin pairs, either concordant or discordant for inflammatory bowel disease, underwent deep TCRalpha and TCRbeta repertoire profiling that used unique molecular barcoding. Smoking habits were recorded for all twin pairs, and each individual was classified as a current, former or never smoker. The library was prepared using 5' RACE. For each TCR library, 3,500 to 4,000 ng of total RNA was used. For each sample, cDNA synthesis with SMARTScribe reverse transcriptase was split into eight separate reactions. During cDNA synthesis, template switching introduced unique molecular identifiers that contained a 6-nucleotide sample barcode. Two nested PCRs of about 16 and 10 cycles amplified the TCRalpha and TCRbeta cDNA, and bead purification followed each PCR. Before amplification, cDNA was treated with uracil DNA-glycosylase and purified using the QIAquick PCR purification kit. In the second PCR, Illumina TruSeq-compatible adapters and sample-specific barcodes were added. Library quality and concentration were assessed using TapeStation and Qubit, and 5 ng of each library was pooled. Sequencing of pooled libraries was carried out on an Illumina HiSeq2500 single-index Rapid Run using 2 x 100 bp reads and custom sequencing primers. The study's processing was this. MiGEC version 1.2.6 was used for UMI-based consensus assembly to correct PCR and sequencing errors. MiXCR version 2.1.1 handled V(D)J alignment, clonotype assembly and CDR3 extraction. Normalisation of gene usage, clonotype sharing and MAIT/NKT TCR abundance was achieved by analysing the top 1000, 10 000 and 20 000 clonotypes per sample. After downsampling to 27 000 UMIs, diversity was calculated as the inverse Simpson index using the vegan R package. Statistical testing used paired Mann-Whitney U tests on the discordant twin pairs and applied Benjamini-Hochberg correction for multiple testing. TCRdb reprocessed the reads, reporting each CDR3 protein sequence once and no DNA. The V and J calls follow TCRdb's processing rather than the paper's. The table kept for this sample lists approximately 200,000 distinct CDR3 sequences. The ten largest clonotypes hold 7.5% to 9.5% of the sample.

Sequencing was performed on blood. This clonotype was sampled from a human donor with ulcerative colitis or Crohn's disease, or a healthy co-twin of an affected twin (not recorded which). The chain links TRBV12-3 or TRBV12-4 with TRBJ1-2. The CDR3 region: CASSLQPWGSSYGYTF.